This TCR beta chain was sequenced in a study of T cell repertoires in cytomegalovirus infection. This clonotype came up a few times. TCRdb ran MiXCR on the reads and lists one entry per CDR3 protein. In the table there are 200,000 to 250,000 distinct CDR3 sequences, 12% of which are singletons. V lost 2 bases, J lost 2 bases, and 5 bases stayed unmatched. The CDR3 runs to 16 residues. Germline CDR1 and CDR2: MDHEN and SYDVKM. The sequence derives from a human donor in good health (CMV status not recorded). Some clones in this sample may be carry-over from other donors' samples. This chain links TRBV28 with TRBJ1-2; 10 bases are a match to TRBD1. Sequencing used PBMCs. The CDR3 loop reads CASSLGGQGRNYGYTF. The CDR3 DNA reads TGTGCCAGCAGTTTAGGGGGACAGGGGAGGAACTATGGCTACACCTTC.